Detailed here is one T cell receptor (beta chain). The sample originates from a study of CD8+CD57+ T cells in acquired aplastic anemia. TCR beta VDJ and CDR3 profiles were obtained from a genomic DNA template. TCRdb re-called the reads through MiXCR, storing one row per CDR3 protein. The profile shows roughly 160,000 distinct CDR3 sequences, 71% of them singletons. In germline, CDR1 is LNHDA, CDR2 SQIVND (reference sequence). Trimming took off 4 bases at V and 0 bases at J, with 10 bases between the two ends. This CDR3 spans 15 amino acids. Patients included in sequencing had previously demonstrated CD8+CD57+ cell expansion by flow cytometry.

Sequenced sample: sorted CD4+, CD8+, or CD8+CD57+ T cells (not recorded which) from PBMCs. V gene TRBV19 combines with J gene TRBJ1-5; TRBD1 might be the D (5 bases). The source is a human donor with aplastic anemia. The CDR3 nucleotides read TGTGCCAGTAGTAATACAGGTTATAGCAATCAGCCCCAGCATTTT. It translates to CASSNTGYSNQPQHF.